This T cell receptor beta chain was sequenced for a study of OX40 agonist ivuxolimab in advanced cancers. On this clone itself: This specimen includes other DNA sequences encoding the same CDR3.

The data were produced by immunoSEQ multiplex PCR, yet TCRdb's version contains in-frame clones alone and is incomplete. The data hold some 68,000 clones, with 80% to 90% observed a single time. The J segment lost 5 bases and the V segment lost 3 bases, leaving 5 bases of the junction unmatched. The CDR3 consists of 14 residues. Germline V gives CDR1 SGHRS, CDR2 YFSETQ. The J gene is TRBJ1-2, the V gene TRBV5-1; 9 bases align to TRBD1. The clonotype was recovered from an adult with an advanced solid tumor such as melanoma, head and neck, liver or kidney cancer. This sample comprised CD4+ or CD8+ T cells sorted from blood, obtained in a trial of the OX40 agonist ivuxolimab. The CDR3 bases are TGCGCCAGCAGCTCGGGACAGGGCCTGTATGGCTACACCTTC. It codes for CASSSGQGLYGYTF. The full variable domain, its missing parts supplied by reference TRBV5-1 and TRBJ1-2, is KAGVTQTPRYLIKTRGQQVTLSCSPISGHRSVSWYQQTPGQGLQFLFEYFSETQRNKGNFPGRFSGRQFSNSRSEMNVSTLELGDSALYLCASSSGQGLYGYTFGSGTRLTVV.